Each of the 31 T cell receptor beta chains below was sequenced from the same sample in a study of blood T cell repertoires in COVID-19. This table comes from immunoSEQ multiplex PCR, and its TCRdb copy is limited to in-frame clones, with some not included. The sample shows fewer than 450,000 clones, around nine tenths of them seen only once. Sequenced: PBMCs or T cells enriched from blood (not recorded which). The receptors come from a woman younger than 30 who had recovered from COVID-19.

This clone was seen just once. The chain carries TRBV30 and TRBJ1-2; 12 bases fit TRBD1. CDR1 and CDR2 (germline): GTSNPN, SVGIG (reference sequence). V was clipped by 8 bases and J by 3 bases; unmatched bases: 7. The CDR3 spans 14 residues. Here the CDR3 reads CAGTGTGGDYGYTF. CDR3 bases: TGTGCCGGGACGGGGACAGGGGGCGACTATGGCTACACCTTC.

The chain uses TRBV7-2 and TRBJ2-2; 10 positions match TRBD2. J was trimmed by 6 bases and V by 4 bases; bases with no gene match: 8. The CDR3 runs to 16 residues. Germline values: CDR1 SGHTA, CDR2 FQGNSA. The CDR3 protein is CASSSRTSGRAGELFF. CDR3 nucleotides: TGTGCCAGCAGCTCCCGGACTAGCGGAAGGGCCGGGGAGCTGTTTTTT.

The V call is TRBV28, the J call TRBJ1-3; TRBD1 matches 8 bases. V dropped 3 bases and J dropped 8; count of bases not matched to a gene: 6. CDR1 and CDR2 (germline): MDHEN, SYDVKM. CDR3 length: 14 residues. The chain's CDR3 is CASSFRTGRDTIYF. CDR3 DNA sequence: TGTGCCAGCAGTTTTCGGACAGGGAGGGACACCATATATTTT.

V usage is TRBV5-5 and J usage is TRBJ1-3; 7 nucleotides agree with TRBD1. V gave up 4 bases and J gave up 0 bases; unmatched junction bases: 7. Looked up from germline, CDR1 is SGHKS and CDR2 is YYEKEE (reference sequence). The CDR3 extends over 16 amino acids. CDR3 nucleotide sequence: TGTGCCAGCAGCCTTTGGGGGGACAGCTCTGGAAACACCATATATTTT. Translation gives CASSLWGDSSGNTIYF.

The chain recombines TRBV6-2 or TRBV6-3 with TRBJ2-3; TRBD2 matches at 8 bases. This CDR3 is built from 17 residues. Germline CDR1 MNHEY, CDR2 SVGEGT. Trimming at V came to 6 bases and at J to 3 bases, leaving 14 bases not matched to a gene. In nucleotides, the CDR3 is TGTGCCAGCAGCCGGCTGGGGCGGGGGGCCCCTACAGATACGCAGTATTTT. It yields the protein CASSRLGRGAPTDTQYF.

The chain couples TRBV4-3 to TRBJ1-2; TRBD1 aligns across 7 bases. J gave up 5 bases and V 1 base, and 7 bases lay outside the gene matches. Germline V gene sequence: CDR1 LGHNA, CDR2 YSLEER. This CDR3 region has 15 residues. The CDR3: CASSQARTGLYGYTF. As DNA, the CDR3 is TGCGCCAGCAGCCAAGCTAGGACAGGCCTGTATGGCTACACCTTC.

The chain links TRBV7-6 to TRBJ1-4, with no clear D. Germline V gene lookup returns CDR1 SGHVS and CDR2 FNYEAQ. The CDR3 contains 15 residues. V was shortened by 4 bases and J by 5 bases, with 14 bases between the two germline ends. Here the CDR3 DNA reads TGTGCCAGCAGCTCACAGACAACCCCAAATGAAAAACTGTTTTTT. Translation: CASSSQTTPNEKLFF.

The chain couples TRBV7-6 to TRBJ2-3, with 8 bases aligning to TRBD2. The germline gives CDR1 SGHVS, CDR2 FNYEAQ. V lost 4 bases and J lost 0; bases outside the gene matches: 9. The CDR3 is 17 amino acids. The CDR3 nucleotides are TGTGCCAGCAGCTCCCGGTCAGCGGGGGAGAGCACAGATACGCAGTATTTT. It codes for CASSSRSAGESTDTQYF.

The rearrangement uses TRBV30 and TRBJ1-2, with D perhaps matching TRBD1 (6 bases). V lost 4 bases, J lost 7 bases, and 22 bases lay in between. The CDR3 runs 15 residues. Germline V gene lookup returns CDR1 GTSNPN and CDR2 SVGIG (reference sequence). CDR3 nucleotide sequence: TGTGCCTGGATTTTTTTCCAGGGGCCGGGGGGTGGCTACACCTTC. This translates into CAWIFFQGPGGGYTF.

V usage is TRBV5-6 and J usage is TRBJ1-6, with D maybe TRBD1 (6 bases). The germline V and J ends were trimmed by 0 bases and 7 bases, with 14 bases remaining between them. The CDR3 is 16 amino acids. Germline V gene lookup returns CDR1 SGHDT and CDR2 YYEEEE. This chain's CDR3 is CASSLGGRGGNSPLHF. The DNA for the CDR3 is TGTGCCAGCAGCTTGGGAGGGAGAGGGGGAAATTCACCCCTCCACTTT.

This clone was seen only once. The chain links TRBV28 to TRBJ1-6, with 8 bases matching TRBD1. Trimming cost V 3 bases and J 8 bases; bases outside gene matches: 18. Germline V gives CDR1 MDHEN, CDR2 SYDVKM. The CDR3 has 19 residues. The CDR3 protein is CASSLYPGFRTGPYSPLHF. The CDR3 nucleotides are TGTGCCAGCAGTTTGTACCCCGGATTTCGGACAGGGCCCTATTCACCCCTCCACTTT.

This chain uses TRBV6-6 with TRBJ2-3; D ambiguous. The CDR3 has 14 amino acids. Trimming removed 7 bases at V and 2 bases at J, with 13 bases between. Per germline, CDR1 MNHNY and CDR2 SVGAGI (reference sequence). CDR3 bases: TGTGCCAGCAAGAGGCCCACCAACACAGATACGCAGTATTTT. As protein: CASKRPTNTDTQYF.

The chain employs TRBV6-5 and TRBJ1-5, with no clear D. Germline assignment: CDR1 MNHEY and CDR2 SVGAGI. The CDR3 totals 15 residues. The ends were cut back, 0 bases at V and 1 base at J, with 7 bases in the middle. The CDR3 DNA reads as TGTGCCAGCAGTTACTCGGCAGTGAGCAATCAGCCCCAGCATTTT. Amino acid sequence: CASSYSAVSNQPQHF.

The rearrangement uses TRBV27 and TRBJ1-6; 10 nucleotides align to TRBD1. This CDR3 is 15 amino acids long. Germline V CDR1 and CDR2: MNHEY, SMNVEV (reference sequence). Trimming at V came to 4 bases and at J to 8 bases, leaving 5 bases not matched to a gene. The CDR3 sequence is CASSSSDRGHSPLHF. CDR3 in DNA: TGTGCCAGCAGTTCGTCCGACAGGGGGCATTCACCCCTCCACTTT.

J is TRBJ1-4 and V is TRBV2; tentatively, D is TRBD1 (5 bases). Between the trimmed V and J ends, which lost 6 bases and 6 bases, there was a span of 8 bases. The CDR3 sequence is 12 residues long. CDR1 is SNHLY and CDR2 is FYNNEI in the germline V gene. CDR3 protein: CASRGEDEKLFF. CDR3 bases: TGTGCCAGCAGGGGGGAGGATGAAAAACTGTTTTTT.

CDR3 sequence: CASSVMTAPQETQYF. CDR3 DNA: TGTGCCAGCAGCGTTATGACAGCCCCCCAAGAGACCCAGTACTTC. This sequence joins TRBV9 and TRBJ2-5, with D tentatively TRBD1 (5 bases). The germline V gene encodes CDR1 SGDLS and CDR2 YYNGEE. Trimming removed 2 bases from V and 1 base from J, with 12 bases in between. The CDR3 loop spans 15 amino acids.

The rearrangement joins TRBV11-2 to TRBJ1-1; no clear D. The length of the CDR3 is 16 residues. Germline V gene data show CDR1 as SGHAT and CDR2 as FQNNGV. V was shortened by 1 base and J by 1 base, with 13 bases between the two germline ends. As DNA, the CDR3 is TGTGCCAGCAGCTTAGGGGCAGGTTTAGGGAACACTGAAGCTTTCTTT. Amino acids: CASSLGAGLGNTEAFF.

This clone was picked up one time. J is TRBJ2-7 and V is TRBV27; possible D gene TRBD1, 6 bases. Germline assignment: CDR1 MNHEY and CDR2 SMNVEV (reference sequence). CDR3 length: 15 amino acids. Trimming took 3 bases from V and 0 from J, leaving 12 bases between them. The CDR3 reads CASSFSGQNSYEQYF. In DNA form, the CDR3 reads TGTGCCAGCAGTTTCTCCGGACAGAACTCCTACGAGCAGTACTTC.

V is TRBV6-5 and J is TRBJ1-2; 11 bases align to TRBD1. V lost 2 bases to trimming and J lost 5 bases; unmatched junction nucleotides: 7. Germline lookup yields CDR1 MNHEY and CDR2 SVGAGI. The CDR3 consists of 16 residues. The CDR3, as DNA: TGTGCCAGCAGTTACGTGCCGGGACAGGGGGAATATGGCTACACCTTC. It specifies CASSYVPGQGEYGYTF.

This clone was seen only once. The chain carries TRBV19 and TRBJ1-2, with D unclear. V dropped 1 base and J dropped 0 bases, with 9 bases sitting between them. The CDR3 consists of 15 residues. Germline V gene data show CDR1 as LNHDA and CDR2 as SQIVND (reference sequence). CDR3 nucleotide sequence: TGTGCCAGTAGTATAGGAAGGAGAACTAACTATGGCTACACCTTC. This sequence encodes CASSIGRRTNYGYTF. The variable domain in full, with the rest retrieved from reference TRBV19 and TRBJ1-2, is DGGITQSPKYLFRKEGQNVTLSCEQNLNHDAMYWYRQDPGQGLRLIYYSQIVNDFQKGDIAEGYSVSREKKESFPLTVTSAQKNPTAFYLCASSIGRRTNYGYTFGSGTRLTVV.

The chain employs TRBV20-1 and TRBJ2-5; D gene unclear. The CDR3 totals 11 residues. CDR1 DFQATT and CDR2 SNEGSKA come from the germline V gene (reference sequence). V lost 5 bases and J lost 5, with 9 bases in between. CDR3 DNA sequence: TGCAGTGCTGTCCCCATTGAGACCCAGTACTTC. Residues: CSAVPIETQYF.

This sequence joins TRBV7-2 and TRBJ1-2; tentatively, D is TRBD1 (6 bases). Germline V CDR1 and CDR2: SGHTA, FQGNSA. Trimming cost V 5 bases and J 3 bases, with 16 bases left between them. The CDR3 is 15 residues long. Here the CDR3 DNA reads TGTGCCAGCAGCATTACAGGGAAGGGGGACTATGGCTACACCTTC. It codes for CASSITGKGDYGYTF.

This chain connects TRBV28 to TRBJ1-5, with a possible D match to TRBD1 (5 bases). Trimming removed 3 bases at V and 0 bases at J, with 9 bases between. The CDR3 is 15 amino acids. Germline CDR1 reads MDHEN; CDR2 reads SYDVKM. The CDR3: CASSFWGDSNQPQHF. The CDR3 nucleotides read TGTGCCAGCAGTTTCTGGGGGGATAGCAATCAGCCCCAGCATTTT.

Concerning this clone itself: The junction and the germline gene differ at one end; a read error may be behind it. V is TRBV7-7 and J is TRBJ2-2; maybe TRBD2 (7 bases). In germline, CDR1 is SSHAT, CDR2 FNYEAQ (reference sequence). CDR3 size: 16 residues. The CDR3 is CASSRISAGAGGELFF. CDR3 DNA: TGTGCTAGCAGCCGGATATCGGCGGGGGCGGGCGGGGAGCTGTTTTTT.

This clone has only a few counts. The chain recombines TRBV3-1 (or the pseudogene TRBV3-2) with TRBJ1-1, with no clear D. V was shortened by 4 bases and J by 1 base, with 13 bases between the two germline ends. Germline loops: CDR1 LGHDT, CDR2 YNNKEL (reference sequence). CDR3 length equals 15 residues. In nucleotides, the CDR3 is TGTGCCAGCAGCCCGACATTGACCGGGAACACTGAAGCTTTCTTT. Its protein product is CASSPTLTGNTEAFF.

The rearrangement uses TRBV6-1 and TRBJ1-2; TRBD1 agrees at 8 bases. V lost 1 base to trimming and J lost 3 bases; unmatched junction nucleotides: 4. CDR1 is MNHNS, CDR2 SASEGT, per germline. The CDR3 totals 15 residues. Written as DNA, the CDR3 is TGTGCCAGCAGTGAAGTCAGGGGGCACGACTATGGCTACACCTTC. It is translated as CASSEVRGHDYGYTF.

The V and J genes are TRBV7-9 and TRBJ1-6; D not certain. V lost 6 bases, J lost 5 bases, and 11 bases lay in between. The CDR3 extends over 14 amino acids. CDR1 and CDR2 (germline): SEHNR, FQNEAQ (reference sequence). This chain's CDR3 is CASRPTDNNSPLHF. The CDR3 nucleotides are TGTGCCAGCAGACCAACTGATAATAATTCACCCCTCCACTTT.

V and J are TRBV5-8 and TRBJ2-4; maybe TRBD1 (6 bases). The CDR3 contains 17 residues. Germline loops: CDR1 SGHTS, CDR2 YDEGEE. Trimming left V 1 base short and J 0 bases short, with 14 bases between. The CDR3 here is CASSLKAGALAKNIQYF. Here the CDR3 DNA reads TGTGCCAGCAGCTTGAAGGCAGGGGCGCTAGCCAAAAACATTCAGTACTTC.

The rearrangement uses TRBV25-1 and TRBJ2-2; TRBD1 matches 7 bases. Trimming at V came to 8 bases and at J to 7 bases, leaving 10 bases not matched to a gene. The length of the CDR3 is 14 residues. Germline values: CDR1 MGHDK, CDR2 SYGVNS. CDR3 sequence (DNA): TGTGCCAGCCTCCGACAGGGCGAGGGCGGGGAGCTGTTTTTT. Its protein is CASLRQGEGGELFF. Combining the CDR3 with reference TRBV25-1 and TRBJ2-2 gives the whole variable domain EADIYQTPRYLVIGTGKKITLECSQTMGHDKMYWYQQDPGMELHLIHYSYGVNSTEKGDLSSESTVSRIRTEHFPLTLESARPSHTSQYLCASLRQGEGGELFFGEGSRLTVL.

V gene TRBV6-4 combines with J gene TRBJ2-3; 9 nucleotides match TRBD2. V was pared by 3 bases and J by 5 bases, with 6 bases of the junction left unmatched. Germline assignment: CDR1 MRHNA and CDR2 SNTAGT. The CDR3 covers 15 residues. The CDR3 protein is CASSESSGGRDTQYF. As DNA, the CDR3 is TGTGCCAGCAGTGAATCCAGCGGGGGGCGAGATACGCAGTATTTT.

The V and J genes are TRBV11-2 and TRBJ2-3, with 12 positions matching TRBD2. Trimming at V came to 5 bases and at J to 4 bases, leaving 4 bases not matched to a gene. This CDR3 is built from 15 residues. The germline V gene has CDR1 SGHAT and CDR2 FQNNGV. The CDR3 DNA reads TGTGCCAGCAGCGCTAGCGGGGGGGCGGCAGATACGCAGTATTTT. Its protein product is CASSASGGAADTQYF.